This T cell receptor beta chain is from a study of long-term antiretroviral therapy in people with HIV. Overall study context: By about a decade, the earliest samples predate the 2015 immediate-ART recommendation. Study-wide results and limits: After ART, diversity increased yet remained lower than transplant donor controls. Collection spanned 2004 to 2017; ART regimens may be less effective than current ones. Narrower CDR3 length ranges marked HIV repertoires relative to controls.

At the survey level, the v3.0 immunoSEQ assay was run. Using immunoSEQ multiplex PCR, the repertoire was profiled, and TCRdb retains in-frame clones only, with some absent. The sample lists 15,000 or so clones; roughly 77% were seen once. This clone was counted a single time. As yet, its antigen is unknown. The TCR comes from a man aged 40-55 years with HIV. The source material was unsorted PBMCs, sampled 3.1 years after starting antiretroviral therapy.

The CDR3 protein is CASSQSGFCLRWGFFNYGYTF. CDR3 nucleotides: TGCGCCAGCAGTCAATCTGGGTTTTGTCTCAGGTGGGGGTTTTTTAACTATGGCTACACCTTC. V gene TRBV23-1 combines with J gene TRBJ1-2, with a possible D match to TRBD1 (5 bases). TRBV23-1 is identified as an open reading frame with a role that is uncertain. The ends were cut back, 0 bases at V and 1 base at J, with 27 bases in the middle. This CDR3 is built from 21 residues.